The text below deals with one TCR beta chain. This sample was included in a study of T cell changes during pregnancy in multiple sclerosis. V was shortened by 4 bases and J by 0 bases, with 17 bases between the two germline ends. There are 18 residues in the CDR3. Germline-derived CDR1 and CDR2 are SGHRS and YFSETQ. Here immunoSEQ multiplex PCR was the method, and the copy in TCRdb shows in-frame clones only, minus some. The repertoire includes some 64,000 clones, about 90% of them detected once, and about 2% sits in the top ten. Sample: peripheral blood, taken in the first trimester of pregnancy. This TCR came from a female donor with multiple sclerosis, enrolled in a pregnancy study. The chain uses TRBV5-1 and TRBJ2-6; TRBD1 is a possible D gene (5 bases). The CDR3 sequence is CASSPTQGALSGANVLTF. The CDR3, as DNA: TGCGCCAGCAGCCCGACCCAGGGTGCGCTCTCTGGGGCCAACGTCCTGACTTTC.